The TCR beta chain described here comes from a study of regulatory T cells in long-lasting Graves disease. General study results and limits: Owing to a sample size that was small, accuracy may have been reduced.

Sample time point: newly diagnosed GD, antithyroid drugs for less than 3 months. PBMCs were the source of the RNA used for TCR sequencing. This clonotype has only a few counts. The antigen remains unidentified. Sequencing libraries for TCR beta were prepared with iRepertoire HTBI primers and Arm-PCR of CDR3 regions. Each CDR3 protein gets one entry after TCRdb re-called the multiplex PCR reads with MiXCR. This repertoire shows around 450,000 distinct CDR3 sequences, 15% found once; its top ten account for 15% to 20%. This sample also appeared in a second study, on T cells in Graves' hyperthyroidism and ophthalmopathy. That study adds: Investigators excluded patients with uncontrolled infection, other autoimmune disease, pregnancy or lactation. Thyroid ultrasound and orbital computed tomography, with clinical symptoms and serum thyroxine and TRAb, informed diagnoses.

The starting material was peripheral blood mononuclear cells (PBMCs), obtained at new diagnosis, from a patient treated with antithyroid drugs. The receptor was isolated from a woman aged 25 to 45 with Graves disease.

The chain's CDR3 is CASSSYHTEAFF. In DNA, the CDR3 is TGTGCCAGCAGCTCTTATCACACTGAAGCTTTCTTT. This chain joins TRBV5-6 and TRBJ1-1; D call uncertain. With 3 bases removed from V and 3 bases from J, the gap between germline ends came to 6 bases. The germline gives CDR1 SGHDT, CDR2 YYEEEE. The CDR3 totals 12 residues.